The 10 T cell receptor beta chains listed next were all sequenced from one sample in a study of long-term antiretroviral therapy in people with HIV. Run at survey level, the immunoSEQ assay was version v3.0. Repertoires were generated with immunoSEQ multiplex PCR, while TCRdb's copy carries only in-frame clones and drops some. Among around 25,000 clones, 80% to 90% were seen once, and the ten largest hold around 5.3%. The source was unsorted PBMCs, collected more than 4.4 years after starting antiretroviral therapy. These receptor sequences come from a young man with HIV.

This clone was seen a single time. This chain uses TRBV30 with TRBJ2-3; 9 bases line up with TRBD2. The CDR3 sequence is 14 residues long. Germline CDR1 reads GTSNPN; CDR2 reads SVGIG (reference sequence). V lost 2 bases to trimming and J lost 7 bases; unmatched junction nucleotides: 7. This chain's CDR3 is CAWSLSGGRNTQYF. CDR3 coding DNA: TGTGCCTGGAGTCTTAGCGGGGGTAGAAATACGCAGTATTTT.

V usage is TRBV18 and J usage is TRBJ2-5; maybe TRBD1 (6 bases). The CDR3 totals 13 residues. Trimming pared 3 bases from V and 1 base from J, leaving 6 bases between. In germline, CDR1 is KGHSH, CDR2 LQKENI. The CDR3 nucleotides are TGTGCCAGCTCACCGGACAGCCAAGAGACCCAGTACTTC. This gives the protein CASSPDSQETQYF.

This chain uses TRBV5-1 with TRBJ1-2, with 9 nucleotides matching TRBD1. CDR1 is SGHRS, CDR2 YFSETQ, per germline. The CDR3 has 13 residues. Germline trimming cut 4 bases from V and 5 bases from J; bases unmatched to any gene: 3. The CDR3 is CASSQGQGYGYTF. The CDR3 DNA reads TGCGCCAGCAGCCAGGGACAGGGTTATGGCTACACCTTC.

This rearrangement joins TRBV15 to TRBJ2-7; D not certain. Germline assignment: CDR1 LNHNV and CDR2 YYDKDF (reference sequence). V was shortened by 3 bases and J by 3 bases, with 6 bases between the two germline ends. The CDR3 runs to 12 residues. CDR3 residues: CATSSTGYEQYF. In DNA, the CDR3 is TGTGCCACCAGCAGCACCGGCTACGAGCAGTACTTC. The full variable domain, in which reference TRBV15 and TRBJ2-7 provide the parts outside the CDR3, is DAMVIQNPRYQVTQFGKPVTLSCSQTLNHNVMYWYQQKSSQAPKLLFHYYDKDFNNEADTPDNFQSRRPNTSFCFLDIRSPGLGDTAMYLCATSSTGYEQYFGPGTRLTVT.

The chain recombines TRBV30 with TRBJ1-3; 7 nucleotides line up with TRBD1. Looked up from germline, CDR1 is GTSNPN and CDR2 is SVGIG (reference sequence). CDR3 size: 15 residues. V shed 3 bases and J 1 base; nucleotides not matched to a gene: 6. The DNA for the CDR3 is TGTGCCTGGAGCCTACAGGGGTTGTCTGGAAACACCATATATTTT. Its protein is CAWSLQGLSGNTIYF.

The genes are TRBV6-5 and TRBJ1-2; D gene unclear. Per germline, CDR1 MNHEY and CDR2 SVGAGI. V gave up 0 bases and J gave up 8 bases, with 10 bases separating them. The CDR3 is 13 amino acids. CDR3 DNA: TGTGCCAGCAGTTACTCGATTATCTCGGGCTACACCTTC. Protein product: CASSYSIISGYTF.

This clone was seen a single time. The chain recombines TRBV19 with TRBJ1-1, with D perhaps TRBD1 (5 bases). The CDR3 spans 15 residues. Germline V lookup: CDR1 LNHDA, CDR2 SQIVND (reference sequence). Trimming pared 3 bases from V and 0 bases from J, leaving 11 bases between. The CDR3 loop is CASSIGAFMNTEAFF. The CDR3, as DNA: TGTGCCAGTAGTATCGGGGCTTTTATGAACACTGAAGCTTTCTTT.

The chain links TRBV11-2 to TRBJ2-2; D unclear. The CDR3 length is 14 residues. V was cut by 1 base and J by 0 bases, with 3 bases left in between. Germline CDR1 SGHAT, CDR2 FQNNGV. DNA of the CDR3: TGTGCCAGCAGCTTAGGGCCGAACACCGGGGAGCTGTTTTTT. Translated, it gives CASSLGPNTGELFF.

J is TRBJ2-5 and V is TRBV5-4; 8 nucleotides line up with TRBD1. V dropped 7 bases and J dropped 3; count of bases not matched to a gene: 5. In germline, CDR1 is SGHNT, CDR2 YYREEE (reference sequence). The CDR3 consists of 13 residues. CDR3 DNA: TGTGCCAGCCGCCCGACAGGGGAAGAGACCCAGTACTTC. Translating gives CASRPTGEETQYF.

The chain combines TRBV7-3 with TRBJ1-1; 7 bases map to TRBD1. V gave up 5 bases and J gave up 7 bases; unmatched junction bases: 22. The CDR3 sequence is 18 residues long. The V gene's germline CDR1 is SGHTA and CDR2 FQGTGA. This CDR3 reads CASSLQGRGGKDGGEAFF. The CDR3 region has the DNA TGTGCCAGCAGCCTACAGGGGCGCGGGGGAAAAGATGGGGGTGAAGCTTTCTTT.